The present entry profiles one TCR beta chain with its context. Its antigen is undetermined. The CDR3 runs 15 residues. The germline CDR1 and CDR2 sequences are SGHTA and FQGNSA. With 2 bases clipped from V and 3 bases from J, the junction kept 4 bases outside the gene matches. The authors' processing: Samples held a median of around 100,000 TCRs, range roughly 23,224–700,000. A single record per CDR3 protein comes from TCRdb applying MiXCR to the RACE reads. These V and J calls derive from TCRdb rather than the authors' analysis. The sample has about 120,000 distinct CDR3 sequences, about 10% seen once. Time point meaning: patch test 3, about 24 weeks after DPC sensitization. As for treatment: therapeutic diphenylcyclopropenone sensitization with weekly scalp DPC. This specimen comes from a study of human T cells and chemical hapten exposure. Overall study results and limits: The study found that PT1 expanded TCR counts correlated positively with patch test score. Expanded TCRs showed more large CDR3 clusters than pre-sensitization or healthy control sets.

The sequenced sample was whole blood, obtained in connection with sensitization to the hapten diphenylcyclopropenone (DPC). The receptor comes from a woman aged 50 to 60 with alopecia areata. Some clones in this sample may be carry-over from other donors' samples. The rearrangement joins TRBV7-2 to TRBJ1-5, with 7 bases that match TRBD1. CDR3 in DNA: TGTGCCAGCAGCTTAAACAGGGGTATCAATCAGCCCCAGCATTTT. Translation: CASSLNRGINQPQHF.